The sequence of this T cell receptor beta chain was determined in a study of shared clonotypes between healthy human individuals. Findings of the study overall: Represented genetic and exposure-history diversity was restricted by having few donors.

TCRdb's copy holds only in-frame clones and misses some; the assay was immunoSEQ multiplex PCR. The repertoire holds more than 2 million clones, with 85% to 95% as singletons. About this clone itself: Its target is unknown. The sample holds other DNA sequences that translate to the same CDR3.

CD4+ cells underwent separation, giving CD45RA+ naive and CD45RA-negative memory subsets. V was clipped by 5 bases and J by 4 bases; unmatched bases: 6. The CDR3 has 14 amino acids. The germline gives CDR1 SGHRS, CDR2 YFSETQ. Sequenced: naive CD4+ T cells sorted from blood. Sample subset: CD45RA+ positively selected. The rearrangement uses TRBV5-1 and TRBJ1-3, with 7 bases aligning to TRBD1. The source is a man between 18 and 29 years old in good health. Here the CDR3 DNA reads TGCGCCAGCAGTTTGACAGGGTACGGAAACACCATATATTTT. Translating it yields CASSLTGYGNTIYF.